Reported below is one T cell receptor beta chain. The antigen remains unidentified. This sample stems from a study of OX40 agonist ivuxolimab in advanced cancers. Study-wide background: Dose-escalation patients' cancers were hepatocellular carcinoma, melanoma, renal cell or head and neck cancer. Partial responses were achieved by three patients: one hepatocellular carcinoma, two cutaneous melanoma. The study's findings and limits: CD8+ T cells showed, on average, more clonal expansion than CD4+ cells.

Sequencing used immunoSEQ multiplex PCR; TCRdb keeps in-frame clones, though not all of them. The sample includes about 79,000 clones, approximately 85% seen only once; the top ten take over 3%. Any history of autoimmune disease or systemic immunosuppression disqualified patients. Germline values: CDR1 SGHVS, CDR2 FQNEAQ. The CDR3 has 13 amino acids. V lost 5 bases to trimming and J lost 4 bases, with 11 bases between them. The TCR comes from an adult with an advanced solid tumor such as melanoma, head and neck, liver or kidney cancer. This chain connects TRBV7-8 to TRBJ2-5; TRBD1 or TRBD2 may be the D gene (5 bases each). Material: CD4+ or CD8+ T cells sorted from blood, obtained in a trial of the OX40 agonist ivuxolimab. CDR3 loop: CASSRDLGETQYF. CDR3 DNA sequence: TGTGCCAGCAGCCGGGACCTGGGAGAGACCCAGTACTTC.